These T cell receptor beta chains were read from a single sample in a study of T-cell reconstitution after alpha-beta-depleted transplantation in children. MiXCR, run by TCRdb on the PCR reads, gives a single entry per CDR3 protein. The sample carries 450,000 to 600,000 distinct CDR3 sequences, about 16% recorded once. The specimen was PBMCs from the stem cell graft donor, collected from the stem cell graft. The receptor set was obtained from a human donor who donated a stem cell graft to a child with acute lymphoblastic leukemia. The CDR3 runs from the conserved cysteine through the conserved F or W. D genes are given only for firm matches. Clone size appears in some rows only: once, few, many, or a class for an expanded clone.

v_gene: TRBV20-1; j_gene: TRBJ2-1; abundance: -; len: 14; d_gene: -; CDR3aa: CSARYLASDNEQFF; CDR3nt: TGCAGTGCTAGATACCTAGCGTCAGACAATGAGCAGTTCTTC
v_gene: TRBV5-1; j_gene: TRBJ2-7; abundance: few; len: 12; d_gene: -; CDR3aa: CASRVDRYEQYF; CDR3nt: TGCGCCAGCAGGGTGGACCGTTACGAGCAGTACTTC
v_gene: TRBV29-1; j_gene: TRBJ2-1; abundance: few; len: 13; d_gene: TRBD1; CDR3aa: CSVPGQLSSEQFF; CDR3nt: TGCAGCGTTCCGGGACAGCTCTCTAGTGAGCAGTTCTTC
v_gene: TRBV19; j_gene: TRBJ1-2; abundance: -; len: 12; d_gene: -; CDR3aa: CASRQTNYGYTF; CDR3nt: TGTGCCAGTAGACAGACTAACTATGGCTACACCTTC
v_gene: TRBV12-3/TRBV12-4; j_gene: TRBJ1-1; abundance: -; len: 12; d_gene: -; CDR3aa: CASSLHAVEAFF; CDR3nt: TGTGCCAGCAGTTTACACGCCGTTGAAGCTTTCTTT
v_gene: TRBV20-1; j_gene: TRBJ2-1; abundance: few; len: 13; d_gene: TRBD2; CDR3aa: CSARLAGGNEQFF; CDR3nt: TGCAGTGCTAGGTTAGCGGGAGGGAATGAGCAGTTCTTC
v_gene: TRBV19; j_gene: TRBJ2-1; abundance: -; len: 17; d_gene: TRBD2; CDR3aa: CASSIRIGGSSYNEQFF; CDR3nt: TGTGCCAGTAGTATTCGTATCGGCGGGAGCTCCTACAATGAGCAGTTCTTC
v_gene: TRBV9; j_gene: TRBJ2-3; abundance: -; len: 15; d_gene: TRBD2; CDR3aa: CASSVDGGGGDTQYF; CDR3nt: TGTGCCAGCAGCGTAGATGGCGGGGGGGGAGATACGCAGTATTTT
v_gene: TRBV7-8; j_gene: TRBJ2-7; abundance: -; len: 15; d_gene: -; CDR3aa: CASSIPGGLSYEQYF; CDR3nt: TGTGCCAGCAGCATACCAGGAGGCCTCTCCTACGAGCAGTACTTC
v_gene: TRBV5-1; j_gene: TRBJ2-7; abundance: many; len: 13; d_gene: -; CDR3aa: CASSLTVSYEQYF; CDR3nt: TGTGCCAGCAGCCTGACCGTATCCTACGAGCAGTACTTC
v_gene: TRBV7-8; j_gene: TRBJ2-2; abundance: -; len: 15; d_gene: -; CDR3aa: CASSPQPTNTGELFF; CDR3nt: TGTGCCAGCAGCCCTCAACCCACCAACACCGGGGAGCTGTTTTTT